These T cell receptor beta chains were read from a single sample in a study of blood T cell repertoires in COVID-19. The table came from immunoSEQ multiplex PCR; TCRdb's copy has only in-frame clones and leaves some out. The sample contains about 300,000 clones, under 90% of which appear only once. The sample was peripheral blood. Source of these receptors: a woman aged 30 to 39 with COVID-19, enrolled during active disease. CDR3s include the opening cysteine and the closing phenylalanine or tryptophan. A D gene is named only where the DNA matches it firmly. The size entry is marked missing in some rows and otherwise reads once, few, many or a size class.

>TRBJ1-5|14|TRBV6-5|few|.
TGTGCCAGCAGTCCATCTATGGGCAATCAGCCCCAGCATTTT
CASSPSMGNQPQHF
>TRBJ1-2|14|TRBV6-6|.|TRBD1
TGTGCCAGCAGTCAGACAGGGGCGAGTTGGGGCTACACCTTC
CASSQTGASWGYTF
>TRBJ2-7|14|TRBV4-2|few|.
TGTGCCAGCAGCCAAGATCGCGACAGACGCGAGCAGTACTTC
CASSQDRDRREQYF
>TRBJ2-1|16|TRBV9|.|.
TGTGCCAGCAGACCCGGACAGAGCAGCTCCTACAATGAGCAGTTCTTC
CASRPGQSSSYNEQFF
>TRBJ2-1|16|TRBV27|.|TRBD2
TGTGCCAGCAGTTTAGCGGGGGGGCTCTCCTACAATGAGCAGTTCTTC
CASSLAGGLSYNEQFF
>TRBJ2-2|17|TRBV5-1|few|TRBD1
TGCGCCAGCAGCATTCCGACAGGGGGCGGGTTGACCGGGGAGCTGTTTTTT
CASSIPTGGGLTGELFF
>TRBJ1-5|13|TRBV12-3/TRBV12-4|.|.
TGTGCCAGCAGTTCTCAGGGCCGACAGCCCCAGCATTTT
CASSSQGRQPQHF
>TRBJ1-5|16|TRBV19|.|.
TGTGCCAGTAGTATCTCCCCCCGAGGAGGCAATCAGCCCCAGCATTTT
CASSISPRGGNQPQHF
>TRBJ1-1|12|TRBV3-1/TRBV3-2|once|.
TGTGCCAGCAGCCACTACAGGGCCGAAGCTTTCTTT
CASSHYRAEAFF
>TRBJ1-1|14|TRBV19|.|TRBD1
TGTGCCAGTAGTATGACAGGGGCTTTAACTGAAGCTTTCTTT
CASSMTGALTEAFF
>TRBJ1-1|17|TRBV28|.|TRBD1
TGTGCCAGCAGTTTCTTCGGACAGGGTGGGGTGAACACTGAAGCTTTCTTT
CASSFFGQGGVNTEAFF
>TRBJ2-5|15|TRBV5-1|.|.
TGCGCCAGCAGCTTTACTACGCTTAGCACAGAGACCCAGTACTTC
CASSFTTLSTETQYF
>TRBJ2-5|16|TRBV3-1/TRBV3-2|.|.
TGTGCCAGCAGCCAAGAGGGGAGACCAAGGGGGGAGACCCAGTACTTC
CASSQEGRPRGETQYF
>TRBJ2-3|18|TRBV4-3|.|TRBD2
TGCGCCAGCAGCCAAGGGTCTAGCGGGGCCTTTAGCACAGATACGCAGTATTTT
CASSQGSSGAFSTDTQYF
>TRBJ2-5|13|TRBV21-1|.|.
TGTGCCAGCAGCTTGGGACAGTCAAGGACCCAGTACTTC
CASSLGQSRTQYF
>TRBJ2-5|16|TRBV28|.|TRBD2
TGTGCCAGCAGTTCTCTAGCGGGGGTCCCGCAAGAGACCCAGTACTTC
CASSSLAGVPQETQYF
>TRBJ1-3|14|TRBV19|.|.
TGTGCCAGTATCGGTCCCGACTCTGGAAACACCATATATTTT
CASIGPDSGNTIYF
>TRBJ2-1|15|TRBV18|.|.
TGTGCCAGCTCACCGACTGCCCTCTCCTACAATGAGCAGTTCTTC
CASSPTALSYNEQFF
>TRBJ2-3|14|TRBV28|.|TRBD2
TGTGCCAGCCGGTTAGCGGGCCGAGGAGATACGCAGTATTTT
CASRLAGRGDTQYF
>TRBJ2-3|12|TRBV7-2|.|.
TGTGCCAGCAGCTTAACTCATGATACGCAGTATTTT
CASSLTHDTQYF
>TRBJ2-7|16|TRBV5-1|.|TRBD2
TGCGCCAGCAGCCCGTCACTAGGCGGGGGGGGCTACGAGCAGTACTTC
CASSPSLGGGGYEQYF
>TRBJ2-5|14|TRBV18|.|.
TGTGCCAGCTCACCACCGTCAGGACAAGAGACCCAGTACTTC
CASSPPSGQETQYF
>TRBJ2-7|15|TRBV7-9|.|.
TGTGCCAGCAACCAAAATCGGGATCCCACCTACGAGCAGTACTTC
CASNQNRDPTYEQYF
>TRBJ1-1|15|TRBV19|.|.
TGTGCCTGCTCAGGGGTTCCCTCGAGGAACACTGAAGCTTTCTTT
CACSGVPSRNTEAFF
>TRBJ1-5|13|TRBV6-5|.|TRBD1
TGTGCCAGCAGTCGGGACAGCTTTTCGCCCCAGCATTTT
CASSRDSFSPQHF
>TRBJ1-1|16|TRBV7-9|.|.
TGTGCCAGCAGCTTAGACACGAGGACAGATTACACTGAAGCTTTCTTT
CASSLDTRTDYTEAFF
>TRBJ1-5|14|TRBV6-5|.|TRBD1
TGTGCCAGCAGCCGGGACAGGGTAGATCAGCCCCAGCATTTT
CASSRDRVDQPQHF